This entry lists 2 T cell receptor beta chains sequenced from one sample in a study of blood T cell repertoires in COVID-19. Using immunoSEQ multiplex PCR, the repertoire was profiled, and TCRdb retains in-frame clones only, with some absent. The sample records some 460,000 clones, around nine tenths being singletons. Source material: peripheral blood. The receptors were gathered from a woman in her 30s with acute or convalescent COVID-19.

The V gene is TRBV10-1, the J gene TRBJ1-1; a weak D match, TRBD1 (5 bases). CDR3 length: 18 amino acids. The V and J ends lost 0 bases and 1 base respectively, with 18 bases between them. Germline CDR1 WNHNN, CDR2 SYGVQD (reference sequence). For the CDR3, the DNA is TGCGCCAGCAGTGAGTCGAATCTCCTTGGGGGGAGGAACACTGAAGCTTTCTTT. This gives the protein CASSESNLLGGRNTEAFF.

This clone was observed a few times. The chain uses TRBV3-1 (or the pseudogene TRBV3-2) and TRBJ1-6, with 8 bases fitting TRBD1. The CDR3 has 17 residues. V shed 2 bases, J shed 13 bases, and the junction held 16 bases outside the gene matches. CDR1 is LGHDT, CDR2 YNNKEL, per germline (reference sequence). Here the CDR3 reads CASSQRGIGQGAHPLHF. In DNA form, the CDR3 reads TGTGCCAGCAGCCAAAGAGGGATCGGCCAGGGGGCCCACCCCCTCCACTTT.